Listed here are 29 T cell receptor beta chains from one sample, sequenced in a study of CD8 T cells in ankylosing spondylitis. Each CDR3 protein gets one entry after TCRdb re-called the 5' RACE reads with MiXCR. The sample consists of a few hundred thousand distinct CDR3 sequences, roughly a tenth of them appearing once. Source material: blood, either unsorted or a sorted T cell fraction (not recorded which). These receptors were obtained from a male donor with ankylosing spondylitis or in good health (not recorded which).

In its sample, this clonotype was seen many times. The chain is built from TRBV6-5 and TRBJ1-3, with D uncertain. Germline-derived CDR1 and CDR2 are MNHEY and SVGAGI. Trimming removed 4 bases at V and 0 bases at J, with 13 bases between. This CDR3 contains 16 residues. CDR3 in amino acids: CASSLGITSSGNTIYF. In DNA form, the CDR3 reads TGTGCCAGCAGTTTGGGCATCACCTCCTCTGGAAACACCATATATTTT.

The chain has TRBV7-2 and TRBJ2-7; TRBD2 might be the D (5 bases). V was trimmed by 3 bases and J by 6 bases, leaving 9 bases between them. CDR3 size: 12 residues. The germline V gene has CDR1 SGHTA and CDR2 FQGNSA. DNA for the CDR3: TGTACCAGCAGCTTTAACCGGGGCGAGCAGTACTTC. Its translation is CTSSFNRGEQYF.

This clonotype occurred many times. The CDR3 coding sequence is TGCGCCAGCAGCTTAAGCCAGGGGGCCGGTTCACCCCTCCACTTT. It specifies CASSLSQGAGSPLHF. The J gene is TRBJ1-6, the V gene TRBV5-1, with 8 bases that match TRBD1. This CDR3 is 15 amino acids long. Germline V gives CDR1 SGHRS, CDR2 YFSETQ. The V gene end was trimmed by 2 bases and the J gene end by 9 bases; junction bases not matched to a gene: 7.

This clonotype was seen only a few times. The chain is built from TRBV7-2 and TRBJ2-1; D is perhaps TRBD1 (5 bases). The V gene lost 4 bases and the J gene lost 2 bases, with 12 bases spanning the gap. The CDR3 is made up of 15 amino acids. From germline, CDR1 is SGHTA and CDR2 FQGNSA. Here the CDR3 reads CASSSLRTPYNEQFF. The CDR3 bases are TGTGCCAGCAGCTCCCTCCGGACACCCTACAATGAGCAGTTCTTC.

Concerning this clonotype: This could be a read error, since a much larger clone is one nucleotide away. J is TRBJ2-3 and V is TRBV20-1, with 10 nucleotides matching TRBD2. Germline V CDR1 and CDR2: DFQATT, SNEGSKA (reference sequence). The CDR3 length is 16 residues. The trim removed 4 bases at V and 4 bases at J, leaving 11 bases unmatched. CDR3 in DNA: TGCAGTGCTAAGCCCCTTAGCGGGGGGAGCGCAGATACGCAGTATTTT. This encodes CSAKPLSGGSADTQYF.

This clonotype appeared many times. CDR3 nucleotide sequence: TGTGCCAGCGGGGCAGGCTACGAGCAGTACTTC. Translation: CASGAGYEQYF. This rearrangement joins TRBV2 to TRBJ2-7, with D possibly being TRBD1 (5 bases). V was trimmed by 8 bases and J by 3 bases, leaving 8 bases between them. Germline CDR1 is SNHLY and CDR2 is FYNNEI. The CDR3 is 11 amino acids.

Many counts were recorded for this clonotype. The chain is built from TRBV5-1 and TRBJ2-3; 7 positions match TRBD1. Germline V CDR1 and CDR2: SGHRS, YFSETQ. The V and J ends lost 0 bases and 8 bases, in that order; junction bases with no gene match: 9. The CDR3 totals 15 residues. CDR3 nucleotide sequence: TGCGCCAGCAGCTTGGATACAGGGGATGCCTCTACGCAGTATTTT. Its translation is CASSLDTGDASTQYF.

This clonotype was counted between two and nine times. This chain connects TRBV20-1 to TRBJ2-5; 8 nucleotides line up with TRBD2. The CDR3 is 18 amino acids. The V gene's germline CDR1 is DFQATT and CDR2 SNEGSKA (reference sequence). J was trimmed by 5 bases and V by 0 bases; bases with no gene match: 17. The CDR3 loop reads CSARDPETGGAPRETQYF. CDR3 DNA: TGCAGTGCTAGAGACCCCGAAACCGGGGGGGCCCCCAGGGAGACCCAGTACTTC.

For this clonotype: A much larger clone differs by one base, so this may be a read error. This chain links TRBV6-6 with TRBJ2-1; no clear D. CDR1 and CDR2 from the germline V gene are MNHNY and SVGAGI (reference sequence). V was pared by 1 base and J by 12 bases, with 7 bases between. The CDR3 length is 11 residues. In nucleotides, the CDR3 is TGTGCCAGCAGTTACTGGTCTGGGCAGTTCTTC. It is translated as CASSYWSGQFF.

The chain couples TRBV18 to TRBJ2-4, with D uncertain. Trimming took off 4 bases at V and 0 bases at J, with 19 bases between the two ends. The CDR3 runs 18 residues. Germline V gives CDR1 KGHSH, CDR2 LQKENI. CDR3 DNA sequence: TGTGCCAGCTCACTTGGGGTGGGCCTGACCGGAGCCAAAAACATTCAGTACTTC. Translation gives CASSLGVGLTGAKNIQYF.

This clonotype has at least ten counts. The J gene is TRBJ1-1, the V gene TRBV5-1; TRBD1 agrees at 10 bases. Looked up from germline, CDR1 is SGHRS and CDR2 is YFSETQ. The junction had 4 bases not matched to a gene; V was cut back by 4 bases and J by 1 base. The CDR3 totals 15 residues. CDR3 nucleotide sequence: TGCGCCAGCAGCGAGTGGACAGGGGGGAACACTGAAGCTTTCTTT. Residues: CASSEWTGGNTEAFF.

This clonotype was seen repeatedly, ten times or more. The chain has TRBV5-1 and TRBJ2-3; perhaps TRBD1 as D (6 bases). V was trimmed by 0 bases and J by 4 bases, leaving 18 bases between them. The CDR3 consists of 17 residues. Per the germline V gene, CDR1 is SGHRS and CDR2 is YFSETQ. Written as DNA, the CDR3 is TGCGCCAGCAGCTTGGCCGTCGGCAGGGGAGCGGCAGATACGCAGTATTTT. Translated: CASSLAVGRGAADTQYF.

Points on this clonotype: This sequence may be a read error, since a much larger clone differs from it by one base. The V and J genes are TRBV3-1 and TRBJ2-1; possible D gene TRBD2, 6 bases. The CDR3 has 15 amino acids. Germline CDR1 is LGHDT and CDR2 is YNNKEL (reference sequence). CDR3 region: CACSPPVRGKDEQFF. The CDR3 nucleotides are TGTGCCTGCAGCCCCCCCGTGCGGGGAAAGGATGAGCAGTTCTTC.

This clonotype was detected only a few times. This chain joins TRBV3-1 and TRBJ2-7, with TRBD1 as a possible D gene (5 bases). Germline loops: CDR1 LGHDT, CDR2 YNNKEL (reference sequence). The CDR3 is made up of 15 amino acids. The V end lost 0 bases, the J end lost 1 base, and 10 bases lay between the germline ends. The CDR3, as DNA: TGTGCCAGCAGCCAAGACATGACAGTTTCCTACGAGCAGTACTTC. Translation gives CASSQDMTVSYEQYF.

There are many counts of this clonotype. The chain links TRBV5-1 to TRBJ1-5; TRBD1 is a possible D gene (5 bases). Germline CDR1 is SGHRS and CDR2 is YFSETQ. V was cut by 0 bases and J by 6 bases, with 13 bases left in between. The CDR3 totals 15 residues. The CDR3 loop reads CASSLGTGLSQPQHF. DNA for the CDR3: TGCGCCAGCAGCTTGGGAACAGGTCTTAGTCAGCCCCAGCATTTT.

This clonotype was seen ten or more times. CDR3 residues: CASSREGNQPQHF. Here the CDR3 DNA reads TGTGCCAGCAGCCGTGAAGGGAATCAGCCCCAGCATTTT. The V and J genes are TRBV9 and TRBJ1-5; no reliable D call. The CDR3 extends over 13 amino acids. V was clipped by 4 bases and J by 4 bases, with 9 bases between them. Germline loops: CDR1 SGDLS, CDR2 YYNGEE. Full variable domain (missing parts from reference TRBV9 and TRBJ1-5): DSGVTQTPKHLITATGQRVTLRCSPRSGDLSVYWYQQSLDQGLQFLIQYYNGEERAKGNILERFSAQQFPDLHSELNLSSLELGDSALYFCASSREGNQPQHFGDGTRLSIL.

The chain recombines TRBV9 with TRBJ2-1; D gene uncertain. The CDR3 covers 13 residues. Per the germline V gene, CDR1 is SGDLS and CDR2 is YYNGEE. Trimming took 3 bases from V and 6 from J, leaving 10 bases between them. CDR3 DNA: TGTGCCAGCAGCGCCCGAACCCTCAATGAGCAGTTCTTC. Amino acid sequence: CASSARTLNEQFF.

This clonotype was found many times. This chain joins TRBV10-3 and TRBJ2-3; maybe TRBD2 (5 bases). This CDR3 region has 13 residues. Germline CDR1 reads ENHRY; CDR2 reads SYGVKD. V was cut by 7 bases and J by 8 bases, with 16 bases left in between. This CDR3 is CAITSTLGGTQYF. The CDR3 DNA follows: TGTGCCATCACGAGCACACTAGGCGGTACGCAGTATTTT.

This clonotype was seen at least ten times. V and J are TRBV20-1 and TRBJ2-7, with D possibly being TRBD1 (7 bases). The CDR3 runs 13 residues. Germline assignment: CDR1 DFQATT and CDR2 SNEGSKA (reference sequence). The V end lost 2 bases, the J end lost 5 bases, and 13 bases lay between the germline ends. The CDR3 coding sequence is TGCAGTGCTAGATTGACAGGGAGGAACGAGCAGTACTTC. Encoded protein: CSARLTGRNEQYF.

This clonotype was counted many times. V and J are TRBV5-1 and TRBJ1-1; 7 bases line up with TRBD1. Germline CDR1 reads SGHRS; CDR2 reads YFSETQ. The CDR3 totals 15 residues. Trimming took 5 bases from V and 1 from J; bases not matched to a gene: 8. The DNA for the CDR3 is TGCGCCAGCAGACAAGGACAGGCAGCGAACACTGAAGCTTTCTTT. Protein sequence: CASRQGQAANTEAFF.

The genes are TRBV7-8 and TRBJ1-4; 9 bases line up with TRBD1. This CDR3 comprises 18 residues. In germline, CDR1 is SGHVS, CDR2 FQNEAQ. The J segment lost 0 bases and the V segment lost 10 bases, leaving 15 bases of the junction unmatched. The DNA for the CDR3 is TGTGCCACCAAGGACAGGGGCCGACTGCTGGCAACTAATGAAAAACTGTTTTTT. Translation: CATKDRGRLLATNEKLFF. The full variable domain, with the rest looked up from reference TRBV7-8 and TRBJ1-4, is GAGVSQSPRYKVAKRGQDVALRCDPISGHVSLFWYQQALGQGPEFLTYFQNEAQLDKSGLPSDRFFAERPEGSVSTLKIQRTQQEDSAVYLCATKDRGRLLATNEKLFFGSGTQLSVL.

This clonotype was recorded many times. This chain connects TRBV5-1 to TRBJ2-3; D is perhaps TRBD1 or TRBD2 (5 bases each). CDR3 length: 14 amino acids. Per germline, CDR1 SGHRS and CDR2 YFSETQ. Trimming shortened V by 2 bases and J by 7 bases, and 14 bases separated the two germline ends. The CDR3 here is CASSFEHEGNTQYF. CDR3 bases: TGCGCCAGCAGCTTTGAACACGAGGGGAATACGCAGTATTTT.

This clonotype was found many times. V is TRBV20-1 and J is TRBJ1-5; D is undetermined. From germline, CDR1 is DFQATT and CDR2 SNEGSKA (reference sequence). The CDR3 totals 18 residues. Trimming removed 0 bases from V and 0 bases from J, with 18 bases in between. CDR3 amino acids: CSARDPSVLQHSNQPQHF. The CDR3 bases are TGCAGTGCTAGAGACCCCTCCGTTCTTCAACATAGCAATCAGCCCCAGCATTTT.

In the case of this clonotype: This likely comes from a read error, as the CDR3 has no conserved phenylalanine or tryptophan at its end. The V and J genes are TRBV3-1 and TRBJ1-2; D is unresolved. The CDR3 covers 15 residues. CDR1 LGHDT and CDR2 YNNKEL come from the germline V gene (reference sequence). V lost 5 bases, J lost 4 bases, and 17 bases lay in between. CDR3 in amino acids: CASSAREPALYGYTV. CDR3 coding DNA: TGTGCCAGCAGCGCCCGGGAGCCAGCCCTCTATGGCTACACCGTC.

Only a few counts were recorded for this clonotype. The chain uses TRBV5-4 and TRBJ2-2; tentative D call: TRBD2 (6 bases). Germline-derived CDR1 and CDR2 are SGHNT and YYREEE (reference sequence). V gave up 7 bases and J gave up 0 bases, with 10 bases separating them. CDR3 length: 14 amino acids. CDR3 bases: TGTGCCAGCCGGGACTCTCCGAACACCGGGGAGCTGTTTTTT. Its protein is CASRDSPNTGELFF. The entire variable domain, with the rest obtained from reference TRBV5-4 and TRBJ2-2, is as follows: ETGVTQSPTHLIKTRGQQVTLRCSSQSGHNTVSWYQQALGQGPQFIFQYYREEENGRGNFPPRFSGLQFPNYSSELNVNALELDDSALYLCASRDSPNTGELFFGEGSRLTVL.

Concerning this clonotype itself: This may arise from a read error, as a much more abundant clone is one base away. CDR3 amino acids: CSVVVGTGANVLTF. The DNA of the CDR3 is TGCAGCGTTGTGGTGGGGACTGGGGCCAACGTCCTGACTTTC. The chain employs TRBV29-1 and TRBJ2-6; D remains ambiguous. V lost 4 bases to trimming and J lost 2 bases, with 9 bases between them. From germline, CDR1 is SQVTM and CDR2 ANQGSEA. The CDR3 covers 14 residues. The whole variable domain, filled in from reference TRBV29-1 and TRBJ2-6, reads SAVISQKPSRDICQRGTSLTIQCQVDSQVTMMFWYRQQPGQSLTLIATANQGSEATYESGFVIDKFPISRPNLTFSTLTVSNMSPEDSSIYLCSVVVGTGANVLTFGAGSRLTVL.

This clonotype was counted many times. The chain combines TRBV29-1 with TRBJ1-2; D may be TRBD1 (5 bases). Trimming shortened V by 3 bases and J by 2 bases, and 13 bases separated the two germline ends. Germline CDR1 and CDR2: SQVTM and ANQGSEA. The CDR3 loop spans 14 amino acids. The CDR3 DNA reads as TGCAGCGTTGATCAGGGCAAGCCAAACTATGGCTACACCTTC. Residues: CSVDQGKPNYGYTF.

In its sample, this clonotype was seen many times. The J gene is TRBJ1-1, the V gene TRBV6-6; D remains ambiguous. The CDR3 loop spans 13 amino acids. Germline CDR1 and CDR2: MNHNY and SVGAGI (reference sequence). The germline V and J ends were trimmed by 2 bases and 0 bases, with 4 bases remaining between them. The CDR3 sequence is CASSYLMNTEAFF. The CDR3 nucleotides are TGTGCCAGCAGTTACCTGATGAACACTGAAGCTTTCTTT.

The sample holds many counts of this clonotype. The chain is built from TRBV15 and TRBJ2-2; 12 bases match TRBD2. Trimming at V came to 8 bases and at J to 0 bases, leaving 16 bases not matched to a gene. The CDR3 has 20 residues. From germline, CDR1 is LNHNV and CDR2 YYDKDF (reference sequence). The CDR3 DNA reads TGTGCCACCCTGAGAGGAAGGACTAGCGGGAAAGTTACGAACACCGGGGAGCTGTTTTTT. Protein product: CATLRGRTSGKVTNTGELFF.